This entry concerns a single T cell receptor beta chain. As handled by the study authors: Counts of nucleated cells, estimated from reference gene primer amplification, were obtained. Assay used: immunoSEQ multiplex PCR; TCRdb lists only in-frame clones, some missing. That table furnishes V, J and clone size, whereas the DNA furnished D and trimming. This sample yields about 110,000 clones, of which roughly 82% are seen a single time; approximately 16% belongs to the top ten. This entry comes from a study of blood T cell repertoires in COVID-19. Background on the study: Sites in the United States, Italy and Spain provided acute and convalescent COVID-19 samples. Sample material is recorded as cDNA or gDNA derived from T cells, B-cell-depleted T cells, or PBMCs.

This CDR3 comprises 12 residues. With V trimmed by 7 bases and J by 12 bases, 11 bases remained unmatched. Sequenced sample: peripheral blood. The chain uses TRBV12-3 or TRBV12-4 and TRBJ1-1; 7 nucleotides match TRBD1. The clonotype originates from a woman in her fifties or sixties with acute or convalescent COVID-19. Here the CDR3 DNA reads TGTGCCAGCAATCTCTTGGGACAGCAGACTTTCTTT. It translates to CASNLLGQQTFF.